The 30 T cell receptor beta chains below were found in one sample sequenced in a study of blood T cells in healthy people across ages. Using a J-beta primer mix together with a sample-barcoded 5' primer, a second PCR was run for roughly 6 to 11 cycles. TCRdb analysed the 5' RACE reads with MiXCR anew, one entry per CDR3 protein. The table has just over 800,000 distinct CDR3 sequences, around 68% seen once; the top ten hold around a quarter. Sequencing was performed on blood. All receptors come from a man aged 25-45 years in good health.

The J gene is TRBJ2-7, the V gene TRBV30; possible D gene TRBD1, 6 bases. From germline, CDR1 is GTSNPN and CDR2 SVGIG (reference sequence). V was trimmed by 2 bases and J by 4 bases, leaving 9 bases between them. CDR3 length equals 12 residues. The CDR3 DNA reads TGTGCCTGGAGTTTCACAGGGTACGAGCAGTACTTC. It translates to CAWSFTGYEQYF.

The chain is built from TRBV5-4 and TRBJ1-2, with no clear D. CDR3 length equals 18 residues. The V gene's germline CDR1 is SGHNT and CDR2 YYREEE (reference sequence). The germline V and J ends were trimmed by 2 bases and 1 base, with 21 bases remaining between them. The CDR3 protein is CASSFGSSTVSLNYGYTF. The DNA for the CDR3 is TGTGCCAGCAGCTTCGGGTCGTCAACAGTCTCTCTTAACTATGGCTACACCTTC.

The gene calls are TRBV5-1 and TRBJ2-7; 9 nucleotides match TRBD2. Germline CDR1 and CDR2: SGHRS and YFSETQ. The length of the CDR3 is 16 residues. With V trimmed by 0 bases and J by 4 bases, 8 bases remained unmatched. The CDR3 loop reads CASSLERVAGVYEQYF. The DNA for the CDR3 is TGCGCCAGCAGCTTGGAGCGGGTAGCGGGGGTTTACGAGCAGTACTTC.

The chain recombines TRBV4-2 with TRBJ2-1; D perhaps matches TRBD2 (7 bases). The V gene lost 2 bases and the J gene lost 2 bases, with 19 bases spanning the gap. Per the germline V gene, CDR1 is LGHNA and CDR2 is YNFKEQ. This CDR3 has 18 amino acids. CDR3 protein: CASSQIRAGALTYNEQFF. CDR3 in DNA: TGTGCCAGCAGCCAAATACGTGCGGGGGCCTTAACCTACAATGAGCAGTTCTTC.

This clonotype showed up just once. The CDR3 sequence: CASSQDSGRWEQYF. CDR3 coding DNA: TGTGCCAGCAGCCAAGATTCGGGTCGGTGGGAGCAGTACTTC. V is TRBV4-2 and J is TRBJ2-7, with D unresolved. The ends were cut back, 0 bases at V and 7 bases at J, with 13 bases in the middle. CDR3 length equals 14 residues. Per germline, CDR1 LGHNA and CDR2 YNFKEQ.

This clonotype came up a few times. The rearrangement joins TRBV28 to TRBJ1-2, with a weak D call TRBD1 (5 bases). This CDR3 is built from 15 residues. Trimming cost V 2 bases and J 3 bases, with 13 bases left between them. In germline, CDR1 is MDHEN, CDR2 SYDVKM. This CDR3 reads CASSLEGVTDYGYTF. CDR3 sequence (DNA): TGTGCCAGCAGTTTAGAAGGGGTGACGGACTATGGCTACACCTTC.

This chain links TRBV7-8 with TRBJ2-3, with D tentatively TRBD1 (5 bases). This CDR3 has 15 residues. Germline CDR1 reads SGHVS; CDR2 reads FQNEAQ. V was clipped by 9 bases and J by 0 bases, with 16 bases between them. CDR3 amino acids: CARILRVTSTDTQYF. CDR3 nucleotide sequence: TGTGCCAGAATCCTCAGGGTTACTAGCACAGATACGCAGTATTTT.

DNA for the CDR3: TGTGCCAGCAGCCAAGATTCGGGGAGACATAGCGAGCAGTTCTTC. Protein product: CASSQDSGRHSEQFF. V gene TRBV3-1 combines with J gene TRBJ2-1; tentative D call: TRBD2 (5 bases). Germline-derived CDR1 and CDR2 are LGHDT and YNNKEL (reference sequence). The V gene lost 0 bases and the J gene lost 10 bases, with 16 bases spanning the gap. The CDR3 loop spans 15 amino acids.

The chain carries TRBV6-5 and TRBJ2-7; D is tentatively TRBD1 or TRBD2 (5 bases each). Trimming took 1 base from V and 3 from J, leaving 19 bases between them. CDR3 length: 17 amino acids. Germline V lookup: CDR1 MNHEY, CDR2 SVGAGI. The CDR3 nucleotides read TGTGCCAGCAGTTACTTGGCCGGGGCCACGGGATACTACGAGCAGTACTTC. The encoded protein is CASSYLAGATGYYEQYF.

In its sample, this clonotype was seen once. CDR3 coding DNA: TGCGCCAGCAGCCAAGGCCCGGGACAGGTGCAAGAGACCCAGTACTTC. It is translated as CASSQGPGQVQETQYF. This chain links TRBV4-3 with TRBJ2-5, with 8 positions matching TRBD1. Trimming took 1 base from V and 2 from J; bases not matched to a gene: 6. CDR1 and CDR2 (germline): LGHNA, YSLEER. The CDR3 runs to 16 residues.

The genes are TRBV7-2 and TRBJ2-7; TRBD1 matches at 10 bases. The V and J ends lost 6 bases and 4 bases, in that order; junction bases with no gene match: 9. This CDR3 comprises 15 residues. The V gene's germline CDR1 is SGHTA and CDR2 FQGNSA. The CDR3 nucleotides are TGTGCCAGCAGGATAGGCCGGGACAGGGGATACGAGCAGTACTTC. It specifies CASRIGRDRGYEQYF.

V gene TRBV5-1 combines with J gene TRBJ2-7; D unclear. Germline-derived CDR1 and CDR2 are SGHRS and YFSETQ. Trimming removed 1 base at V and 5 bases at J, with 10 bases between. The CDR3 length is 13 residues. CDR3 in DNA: TGCGCCAGCAGCTTGCATGAAGGGAACGAGCAGTACTTC. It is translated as CASSLHEGNEQYF.

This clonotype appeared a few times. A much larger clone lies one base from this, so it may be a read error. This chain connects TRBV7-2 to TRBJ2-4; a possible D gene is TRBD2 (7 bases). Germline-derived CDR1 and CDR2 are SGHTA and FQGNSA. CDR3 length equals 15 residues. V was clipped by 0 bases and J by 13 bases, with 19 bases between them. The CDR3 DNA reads TGTGCCAGCAGCTTAGCGGGCGGCGGGGGCAATGAGCAGTACTTC. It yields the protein CASSLAGGGGNEQYF.

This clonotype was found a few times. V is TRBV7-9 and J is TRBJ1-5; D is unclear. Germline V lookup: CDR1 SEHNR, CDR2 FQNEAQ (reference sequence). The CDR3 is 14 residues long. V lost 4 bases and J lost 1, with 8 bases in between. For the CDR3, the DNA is TGTGCCAGCAGCTCGGGAGGCAGCAATCAGCCCCAGCATTTT. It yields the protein CASSSGGSNQPQHF.

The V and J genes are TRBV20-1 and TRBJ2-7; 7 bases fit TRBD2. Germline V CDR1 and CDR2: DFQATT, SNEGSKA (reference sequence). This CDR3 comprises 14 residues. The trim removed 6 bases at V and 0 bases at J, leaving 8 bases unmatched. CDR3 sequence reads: CSARWSGGSYEQYF. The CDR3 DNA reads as TGCAGTGCCCGTTGGTCGGGAGGCTCCTACGAGCAGTACTTC.

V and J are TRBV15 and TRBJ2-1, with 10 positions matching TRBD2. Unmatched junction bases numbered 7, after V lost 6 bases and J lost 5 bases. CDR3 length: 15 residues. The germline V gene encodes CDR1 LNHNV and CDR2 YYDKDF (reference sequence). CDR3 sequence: CATRVKRGGHNEQFF. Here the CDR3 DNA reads TGTGCCACCAGGGTGAAGCGGGGGGGCCACAATGAGCAGTTCTTC.

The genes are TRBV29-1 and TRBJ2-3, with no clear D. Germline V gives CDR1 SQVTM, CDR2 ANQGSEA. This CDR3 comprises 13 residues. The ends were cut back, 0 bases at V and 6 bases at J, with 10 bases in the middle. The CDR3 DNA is TGCAGCGTTGAAGAAGGGTCTGCCGATACGCAGTATTTT. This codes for CSVEEGSADTQYF.

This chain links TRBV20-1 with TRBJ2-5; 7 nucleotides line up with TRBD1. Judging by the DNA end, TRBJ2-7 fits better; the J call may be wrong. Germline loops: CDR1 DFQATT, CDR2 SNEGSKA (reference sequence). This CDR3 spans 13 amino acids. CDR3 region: CSARGTAVYEQYF. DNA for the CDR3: TGCAGTGCTAGGGGGACAGCCGTCTACGAGCAGTACTTC.

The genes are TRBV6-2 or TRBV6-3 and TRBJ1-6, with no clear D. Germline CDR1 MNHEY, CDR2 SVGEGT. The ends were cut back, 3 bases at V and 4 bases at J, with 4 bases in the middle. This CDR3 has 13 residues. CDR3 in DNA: TGTGCCAGCAGTTATCCATATAATTCACCCCTCCACTTT. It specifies CASSYPYNSPLHF.

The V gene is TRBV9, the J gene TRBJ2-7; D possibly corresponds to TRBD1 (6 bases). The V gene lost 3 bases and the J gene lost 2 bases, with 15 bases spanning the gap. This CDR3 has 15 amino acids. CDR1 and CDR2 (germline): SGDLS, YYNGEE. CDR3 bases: TGTGCCAGCAGCGCAATACAGGGACCTACCTACGAGCAGTACTTC. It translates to CASSAIQGPTYEQYF.

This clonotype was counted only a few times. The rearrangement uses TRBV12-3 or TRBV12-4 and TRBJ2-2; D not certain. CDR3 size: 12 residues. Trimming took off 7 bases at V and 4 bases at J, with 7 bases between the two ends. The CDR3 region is CASTETTGELFF. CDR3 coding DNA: TGTGCCAGCACCGAGACCACCGGGGAGCTGTTTTTT.

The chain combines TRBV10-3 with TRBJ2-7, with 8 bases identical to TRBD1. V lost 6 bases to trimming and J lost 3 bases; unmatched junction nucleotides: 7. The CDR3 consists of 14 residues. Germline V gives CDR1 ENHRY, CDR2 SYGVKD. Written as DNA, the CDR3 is TGTGCCATCAGACCGGGACAGGAGAACTACGAGCAGTACTTC. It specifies CAIRPGQENYEQYF.

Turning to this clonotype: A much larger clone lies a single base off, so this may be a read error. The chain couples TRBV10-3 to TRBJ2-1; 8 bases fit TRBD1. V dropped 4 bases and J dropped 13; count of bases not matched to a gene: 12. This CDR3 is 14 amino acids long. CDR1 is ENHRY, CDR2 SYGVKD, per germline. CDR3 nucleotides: TGTGCCATCAGTGGGACAGGGCTCTACGAGACCCAGTTCTTC. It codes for CAISGTGLYETQFF.

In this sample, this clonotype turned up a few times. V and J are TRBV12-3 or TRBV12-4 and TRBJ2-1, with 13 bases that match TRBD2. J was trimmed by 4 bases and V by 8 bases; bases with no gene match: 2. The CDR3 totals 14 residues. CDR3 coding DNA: TGTGCCAGCGGACTAGCGGGGGAATACAATGAGCAGTTCTTC. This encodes CASGLAGEYNEQFF.

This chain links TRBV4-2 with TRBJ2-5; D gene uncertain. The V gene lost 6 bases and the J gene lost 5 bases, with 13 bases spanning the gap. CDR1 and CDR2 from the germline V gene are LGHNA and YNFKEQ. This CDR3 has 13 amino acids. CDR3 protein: CASRLLGQETQYF. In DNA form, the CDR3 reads TGTGCCAGCAGACTTTTAGGGCAGGAGACCCAGTACTTC.

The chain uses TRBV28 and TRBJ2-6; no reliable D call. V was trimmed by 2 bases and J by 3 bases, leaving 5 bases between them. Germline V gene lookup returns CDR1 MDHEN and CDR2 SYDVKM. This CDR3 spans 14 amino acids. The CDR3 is CASSLTDGANVLTF. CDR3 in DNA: TGTGCCAGCAGTTTAACAGATGGGGCCAACGTCCTGACTTTC.

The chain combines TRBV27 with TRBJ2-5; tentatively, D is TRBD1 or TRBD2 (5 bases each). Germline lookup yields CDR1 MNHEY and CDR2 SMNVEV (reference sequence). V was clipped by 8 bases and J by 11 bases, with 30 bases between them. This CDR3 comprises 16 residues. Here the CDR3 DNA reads TGTGCCAGCGCTCCGACCCCCGGGGCAAGCTCCTACGGGCAGTACTTC. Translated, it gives CASAPTPGASSYGQYF.

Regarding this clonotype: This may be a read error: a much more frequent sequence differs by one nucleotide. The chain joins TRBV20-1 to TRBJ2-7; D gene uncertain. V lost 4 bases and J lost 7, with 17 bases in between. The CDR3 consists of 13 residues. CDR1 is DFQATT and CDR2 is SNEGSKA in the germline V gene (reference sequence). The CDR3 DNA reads TGCAGTGCTACTGGTCCCTCCTACAATGAGCAGTACTTC. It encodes CSATGPSYNEQYF.

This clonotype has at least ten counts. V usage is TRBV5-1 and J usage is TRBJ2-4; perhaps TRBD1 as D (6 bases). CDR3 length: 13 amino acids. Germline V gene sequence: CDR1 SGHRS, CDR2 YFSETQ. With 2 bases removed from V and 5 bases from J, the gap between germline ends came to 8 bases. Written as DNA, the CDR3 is TGCGCCAGCAGCTTTTCAGGGGAAAACATTCAGTACTTC. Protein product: CASSFSGENIQYF. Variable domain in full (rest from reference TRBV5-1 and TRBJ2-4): KAGVTQTPRYLIKTRGQQVTLSCSPISGHRSVSWYQQTPGQGLQFLFEYFSETQRNKGNFPGRFSGRQFSNSRSEMNVSTLELGDSALYLCASSFSGENIQYFGAGTRLSVL.

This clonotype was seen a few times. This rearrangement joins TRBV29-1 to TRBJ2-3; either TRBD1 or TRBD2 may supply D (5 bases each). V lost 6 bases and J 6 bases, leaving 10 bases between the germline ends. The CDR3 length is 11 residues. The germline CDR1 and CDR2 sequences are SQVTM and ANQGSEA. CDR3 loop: CSVWGGDTQYF. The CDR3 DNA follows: TGCAGCGTCTGGGGCGGGGATACGCAGTATTTT.